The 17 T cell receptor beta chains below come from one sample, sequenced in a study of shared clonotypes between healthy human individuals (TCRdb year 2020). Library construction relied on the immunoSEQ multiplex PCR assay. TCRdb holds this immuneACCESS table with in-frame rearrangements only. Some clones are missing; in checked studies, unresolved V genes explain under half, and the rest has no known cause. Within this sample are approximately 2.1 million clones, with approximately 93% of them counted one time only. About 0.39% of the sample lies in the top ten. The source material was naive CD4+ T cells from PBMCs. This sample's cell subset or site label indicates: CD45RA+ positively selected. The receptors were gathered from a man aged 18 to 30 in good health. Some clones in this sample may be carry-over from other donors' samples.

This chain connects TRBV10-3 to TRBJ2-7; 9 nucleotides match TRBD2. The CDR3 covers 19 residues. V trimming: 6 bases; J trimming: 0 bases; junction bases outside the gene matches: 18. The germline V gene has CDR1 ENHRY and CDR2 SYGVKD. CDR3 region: CAIREKGGSLAGYSYEQYF. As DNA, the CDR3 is TGTGCCATCAGGGAAAAAGGCGGATCCCTAGCGGGATACTCCTACGAGCAGTACTTC.

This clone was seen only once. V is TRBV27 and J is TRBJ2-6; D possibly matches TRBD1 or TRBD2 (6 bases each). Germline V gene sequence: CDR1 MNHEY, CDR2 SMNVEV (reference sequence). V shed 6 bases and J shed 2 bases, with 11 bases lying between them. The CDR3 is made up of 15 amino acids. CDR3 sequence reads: CASSQRGAGANVLTF. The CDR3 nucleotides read TGTGCCAGCAGCCAGAGGGGGGCTGGGGCCAACGTCCTGACTTTC.

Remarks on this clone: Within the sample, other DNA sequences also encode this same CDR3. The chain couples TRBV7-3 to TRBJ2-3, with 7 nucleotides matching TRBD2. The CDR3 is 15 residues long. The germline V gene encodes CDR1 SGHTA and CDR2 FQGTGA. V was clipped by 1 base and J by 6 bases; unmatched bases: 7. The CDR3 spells CASSLRGRAGDTQYF. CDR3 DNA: TGTGCCAGCAGCTTAAGAGGGAGGGCCGGGGATACGCAGTATTTT.

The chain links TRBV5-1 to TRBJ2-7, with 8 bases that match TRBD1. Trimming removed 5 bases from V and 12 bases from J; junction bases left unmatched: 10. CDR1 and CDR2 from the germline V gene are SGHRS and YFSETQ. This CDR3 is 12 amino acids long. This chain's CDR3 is CASSLTGEGRYF. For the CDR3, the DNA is TGCGCCAGCAGTCTGACAGGGGAAGGACGGTACTTC.

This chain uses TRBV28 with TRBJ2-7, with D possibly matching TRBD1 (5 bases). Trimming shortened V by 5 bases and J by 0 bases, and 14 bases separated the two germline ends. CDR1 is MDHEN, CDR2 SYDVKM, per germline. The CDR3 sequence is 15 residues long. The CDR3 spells CASSPQGVSSYEQYF. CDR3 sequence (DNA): TGTGCCAGCAGTCCTCAAGGGGTTAGCTCCTACGAGCAGTACTTC. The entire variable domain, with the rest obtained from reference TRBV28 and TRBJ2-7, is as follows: DVKVTQSSRYLVKRTGEKVFLECVQDMDHENMFWYRQDPGLGLRLIYFSYDVKMKEKGDIPEGYSVSREKKERFSLILESASTNQTSMYLCASSPQGVSSYEQYFGPGTRLTVT.

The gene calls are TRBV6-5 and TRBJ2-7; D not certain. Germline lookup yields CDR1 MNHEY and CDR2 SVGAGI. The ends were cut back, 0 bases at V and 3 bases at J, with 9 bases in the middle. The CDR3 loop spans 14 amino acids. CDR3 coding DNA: TGTGCCAGCAGTTACTCGGGTTCCCTCTACGAGCAGTACTTC. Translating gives CASSYSGSLYEQYF.

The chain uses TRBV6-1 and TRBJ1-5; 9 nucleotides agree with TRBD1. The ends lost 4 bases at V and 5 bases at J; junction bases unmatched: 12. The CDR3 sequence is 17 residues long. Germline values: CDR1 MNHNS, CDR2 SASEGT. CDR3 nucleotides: TGTGCCAGCAGTGGCCACCCGGGACAGGGATACGATCAGCCCCAGCATTTT. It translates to CASSGHPGQGYDQPQHF.

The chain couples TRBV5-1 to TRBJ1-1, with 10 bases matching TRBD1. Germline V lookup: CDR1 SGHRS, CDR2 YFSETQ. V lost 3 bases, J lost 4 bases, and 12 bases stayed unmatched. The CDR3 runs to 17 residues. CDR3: CASSSRDRGEGGTEAFF. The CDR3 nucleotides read TGCGCCAGCAGCTCCCGGGACAGGGGCGAGGGAGGCACTGAAGCTTTCTTT. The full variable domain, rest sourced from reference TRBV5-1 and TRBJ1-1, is KAGVTQTPRYLIKTRGQQVTLSCSPISGHRSVSWYQQTPGQGLQFLFEYFSETQRNKGNFPGRFSGRQFSNSRSEMNVSTLELGDSALYLCASSSRDRGEGGTEAFFGQGTRLTVV.

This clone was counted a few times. The CDR3, as DNA: TGTGCCAGCAGCCAAGAAAGCGACTCCTACGAGCAGTACTTC. As protein: CASSQESDSYEQYF. The genes are TRBV4-2 and TRBJ2-7; D not certain. This CDR3 is built from 14 residues. The V end was cut by 0 bases, the J end by 0 bases, with 6 bases between. Per the germline V gene, CDR1 is LGHNA and CDR2 is YNFKEQ.

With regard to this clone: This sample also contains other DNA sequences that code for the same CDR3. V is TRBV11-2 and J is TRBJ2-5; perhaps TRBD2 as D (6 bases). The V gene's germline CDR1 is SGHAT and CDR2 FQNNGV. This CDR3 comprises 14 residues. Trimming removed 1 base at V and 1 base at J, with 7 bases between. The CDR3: CASSLAGVQETQYF. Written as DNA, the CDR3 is TGTGCCAGCAGCTTAGCGGGAGTCCAAGAGACCCAGTACTTC.

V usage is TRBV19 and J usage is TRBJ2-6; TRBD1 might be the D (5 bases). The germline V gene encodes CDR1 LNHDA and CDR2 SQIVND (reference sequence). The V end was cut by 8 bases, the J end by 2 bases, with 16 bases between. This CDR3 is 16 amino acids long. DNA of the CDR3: TGTGCCAGTGCAAGGGGTAATCCGGCTGGGGCCAACGTCCTGACTTTC. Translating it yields CASARGNPAGANVLTF. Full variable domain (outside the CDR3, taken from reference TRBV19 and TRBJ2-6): DGGITQSPKYLFRKEGQNVTLSCEQNLNHDAMYWYRQDPGQGLRLIYYSQIVNDFQKGDIAEGYSVSREKKESFPLTVTSAQKNPTAFYLCASARGNPAGANVLTFGAGSRLTVL.

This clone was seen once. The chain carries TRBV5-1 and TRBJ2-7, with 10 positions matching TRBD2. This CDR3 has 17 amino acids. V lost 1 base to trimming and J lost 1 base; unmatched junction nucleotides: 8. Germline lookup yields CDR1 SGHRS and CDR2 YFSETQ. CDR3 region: CASSLPSGSIWSYEQYF. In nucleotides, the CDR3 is TGCGCCAGCAGCTTGCCTAGCGGGAGTATTTGGTCCTACGAGCAGTACTTC.

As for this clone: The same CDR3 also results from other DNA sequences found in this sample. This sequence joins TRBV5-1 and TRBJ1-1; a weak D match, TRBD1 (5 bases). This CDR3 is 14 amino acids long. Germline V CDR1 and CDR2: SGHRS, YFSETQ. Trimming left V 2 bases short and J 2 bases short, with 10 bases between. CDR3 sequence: CASSFARGNTEAFF. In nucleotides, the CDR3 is TGCGCCAGCAGCTTTGCTAGGGGCAACACTGAAGCTTTCTTT.

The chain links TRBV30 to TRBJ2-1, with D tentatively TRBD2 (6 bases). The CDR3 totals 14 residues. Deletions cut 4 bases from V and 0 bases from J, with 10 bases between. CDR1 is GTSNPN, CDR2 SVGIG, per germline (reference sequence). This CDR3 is CAWNPGDSYNEQFF. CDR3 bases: TGTGCCTGGAATCCGGGGGACTCCTACAATGAGCAGTTCTTC.

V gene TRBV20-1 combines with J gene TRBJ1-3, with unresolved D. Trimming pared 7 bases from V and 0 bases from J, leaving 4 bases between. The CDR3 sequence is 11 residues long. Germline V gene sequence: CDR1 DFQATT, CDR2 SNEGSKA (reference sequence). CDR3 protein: CSVDSGNTIYF. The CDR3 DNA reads TGCAGTGTGGACTCTGGAAACACCATATATTTT.

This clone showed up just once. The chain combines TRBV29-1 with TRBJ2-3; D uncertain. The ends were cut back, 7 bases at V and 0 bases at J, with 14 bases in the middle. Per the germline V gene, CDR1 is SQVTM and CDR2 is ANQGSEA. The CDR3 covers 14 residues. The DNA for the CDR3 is TGCAGCGCCGCCGGACGGCCAAGCACAGATACGCAGTATTTT. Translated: CSAAGRPSTDTQYF.

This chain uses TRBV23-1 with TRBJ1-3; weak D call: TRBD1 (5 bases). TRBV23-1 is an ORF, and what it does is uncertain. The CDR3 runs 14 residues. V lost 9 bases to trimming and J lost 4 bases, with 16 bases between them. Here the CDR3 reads CARSGRGGGNTIYF. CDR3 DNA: TGCGCCAGGTCAGGACGGGGCGGGGGAAACACCATATATTTT.